Listed below are T cell receptor beta chains from one sample, sequenced in a study of graft-versus-host responses after intestinal transplantation. The assay was immunoSEQ multiplex PCR, and TCRdb's table has in-frame clones only and misses some. The table shows 90,000 to 100,000 clones, with about 82% occurring only once. The specimen was PBMCs, collected 255 days after intestinal transplant. The receptors here all came from a human patient who received an intestinal transplant, so some T cells may come from the graft donor. Both conserved end residues are part of each CDR3. The D gene is left open where the match is weak. Not every row has a clone size; where given, it reads once, few, many or a size class.

v_call	j_call	clone_size	d_call	cdr3_length	cdr3_nt	cdr3_aa
TRBV7-3	TRBJ2-3	once	.	15	TGTGCCAGCAGCTTAAACGGGGTGGGTGCAGATACGCAGTATTTT	CASSLNGVGADTQYF
TRBV4-1	TRBJ2-1	.	TRBD2	15	TGCGCCAGCAGCCAAGAGGGACTAGCGGGAGAGGAGCAGTTCTTC	CASSQEGLAGEEQFF
TRBV9	TRBJ2-3	once	.	16	TGTGCCAGCAGCGTAGTATCACAACCCAGCACAGATACGCAGTATTTT	CASSVVSQPSTDTQYF
TRBV7-2	TRBJ2-7	few	.	15	TGTGCCAGCAGCTTAGAGGCGGGAAACTCCTACGAGCAGTACTTC	CASSLEAGNSYEQYF
TRBV5-1	TRBJ2-1	.	TRBD1	18	TGCGCCAGCAGCTATGGGACAGGGGGTTCGAGCTCCTACAATGAGCAGTTCTTC	CASSYGTGGSSSYNEQFF
TRBV10-3	TRBJ2-7	.	.	16	TGTGCCATCAGTGAGAGGATTGGGTCGATCCCCCACGAGCAGTACTTC	CAISERIGSIPHEQYF
TRBV10-3	TRBJ1-1	.	.	13	TGTGCCATCAGTGAGCCGGAGAACACTGAAGCTTTCTTT	CAISEPENTEAFF
TRBV5-1	TRBJ1-2	.	.	14	TGCGCCAGCAGCTTGAGGGGTCAGGGGAATGGCTACACCTTC	CASSLRGQGNGYTF
TRBV9	TRBJ2-7	.	TRBD1	12	TGTGCCAGCAGCGTCGGGGACAGCGAGCAGTACTTC	CASSVGDSEQYF
TRBV6-6	TRBJ1-6	.	.	15	TGTGCCAGCAGTTACTTCGTCCAGGAGCGGCTGACCCTCCACTTT	CASSYFVQERLTLHF
TRBV6-1	TRBJ1-2	.	.	14	TGTGCCAGCAGTGAATTGGGGGATACCTATGGCTACACCTTC	CASSELGDTYGYTF
TRBV5-1	TRBJ2-1	once	.	16	TGCGCCAGCAGCTCCGTCCGACCCGGCTCCTACAATGAGCAGTTCTTC	CASSSVRPGSYNEQFF
TRBV18	TRBJ2-3	.	TRBD1	17	TGTGCCAGCTCACCACCACCGGGACAGGCGGCTTTAAATACGCAGTATTTT	CASSPPPGQAALNTQYF
TRBV19	TRBJ2-7	few	TRBD1	15	TGTGCCAGTAGTCCCTGGGGACAGGGCTGGGCCGAGCAGTACTTC	CASSPWGQGWAEQYF
TRBV5-1	TRBJ2-2	.	.	14	TGCGCCAGCAGCTTGTTCGGGGACACCGGGGAGCTGTTTTTT	CASSLFGDTGELFF
TRBV7-7	TRBJ1-1	.	.	12	TGTGCTAGCAGCCGCCAACCCTTAGGAGCTTTCTTT	CASSRQPLGAFF
TRBV19	TRBJ2-1	.	.	17	TGTGCCAGTACTATGAGATCCGGGACGGGAACCTACAATGAGCAGTTCTTC	CASTMRSGTGTYNEQFF
TRBV6-1	TRBJ2-3	.	.	15	TGTGCCAGCAGTGAAAAAGTCACCTACACAGATACGCAGTATTTT	CASSEKVTYTDTQYF
TRBV19	TRBJ1-2	.	.	17	TGTGCCAGTACGGAGGGGACTGGGGGGGCGGCCATCTATGGCTACACCTTC	CASTEGTGGAAIYGYTF
TRBV6-1	TRBJ2-7	few	TRBD1	12	TGTGCCAGCAGCGTTGACAGGGCTGAGCAGTACTTC	CASSVDRAEQYF
TRBV18	TRBJ1-2	.	.	13	TGTGCCAGCTCACCACCGGAGACAAATGGCTACACCTTC	CASSPPETNGYTF
TRBV29-1	TRBJ1-2	once	.	11	TGCAGCGTTTGGCGGGGTTATGGCTACACCTTC	CSVWRGYGYTF
TRBV5-1	TRBJ2-1	.	TRBD2	16	TGCGCCAGCAGCCCCCCGGCTAGCGGGAAGTACAATGAGCAGTTCTTC	CASSPPASGKYNEQFF
TRBV6-1	TRBJ1-3	.	.	11	TGTGCCAGTGTAATGGGGGACACCATATATTTT	CASVMGDTIYF
TRBV28	TRBJ1-6	few	.	15	TGTGCCAGCAGTTCTCCGACAGGAGTTTATTCACCCCTCCACTTT	CASSSPTGVYSPLHF
TRBV11-2	TRBJ2-5	once	TRBD2	18	TGTGCCAGCAGCTCCCACCTGACGGGACTAGCGGGAGAAGAGACCCAGTACTTC	CASSSHLTGLAGEETQYF
TRBV27	TRBJ2-5	.	.	13	TGTGCCAGCAGTTTTCTTCCACAAGAGACCCAGTACTTC	CASSFLPQETQYF
TRBV6-1	TRBJ1-4	.	TRBD1	21	TGTGCCAGCAGTGAAGTCCCCGCCGCCAGGGGACAGGTTGCAACTAATGAAAAACTGTTTTTT	CASSEVPAARGQVATNEKLFF
TRBV2	TRBJ2-2	.	.	11	TGTGCCAGCATCGAGGTCGGGGAGCTGTTTTTT	CASIEVGELFF
TRBV2	TRBJ2-2	.	TRBD1	14	TGTGCCAGCACCGATGACAGGGGCACCGGGGAGCTGTTTTTT	CASTDDRGTGELFF
TRBV19	TRBJ1-1	.	.	17	TGTGCCAGTAGTATATCGGGAATTACACCTCGACGGCCTGAAGCTTTCTTT	CASSISGITPRRPEAFF
TRBV11-2	TRBJ2-7	.	.	19	TGTGCCAGCAGCTTAGGCCTACCACTTGGAGCGGCTCTCTCCTACGAGCAGTACTTC	CASSLGLPLGAALSYEQYF
TRBV6-1	TRBJ1-5	.	.	14	TGTGCCAGCAGTGATGGGGGTAGGGCACAGCCCCAGCATTTT	CASSDGGRAQPQHF
TRBV28	TRBJ2-3	.	TRBD2	14	TGTGCCACCCGTCCAAGGACTAGCGGGTATACGCAGTATTTT	CATRPRTSGYTQYF
TRBV9	TRBJ1-1	.	.	18	TGTGCCAGCAGCGTATCCTCGGGGGGCTTCCACATGAACACTGAAGCTTTCTTT	CASSVSSGGFHMNTEAFF
TRBV10-3	TRBJ1-1	once	TRBD1	15	TGTGCCGCCTCCTTCCGACAGGGACAGAACACTGAAGCTTTCTTT	CAASFRQGQNTEAFF
TRBV28	TRBJ1-6	.	.	13	TGTGCCAGCAAAGGAGGGAATAATTCACCCCTCCACTTT	CASKGGNNSPLHF
TRBV5-1	TRBJ2-7	once	.	15	TGCGCCAGCAGCTTGGTAGTGTGGGGGCGGTACGAGCAGTACTTC	CASSLVVWGRYEQYF
TRBV13	TRBJ2-1	.	.	12	TGTGCCAGCAGTCCAAACGAGAATGAGCAGTTCTTC	CASSPNENEQFF
TRBV10-2	TRBJ2-1	.	.	13	TGCGCCAGCATCACAGACACCTCCAATGAGCAGTTCTTC	CASITDTSNEQFF
TRBV19	TRBJ1-2	.	.	14	TGTGCCAGTAGTATCGGGTTTACTAACTATGGCTACACCTTC	CASSIGFTNYGYTF
TRBV9	TRBJ2-5	.	.	15	TGTGCCAGCAGCTCCCACCCGACAAGGGGGGAGACCCAGTACTTC	CASSSHPTRGETQYF
TRBV6-4	TRBJ2-3	.	TRBD2	15	TGTGCCAGCAGTCCGACTAGCGGGGGGGCAGATACGCAGTATTTT	CASSPTSGGADTQYF
TRBV5-4	TRBJ1-5	once	.	16	TGTGCCAGCAGCTTGGCAGGGGCCGCCGGCAATCAGCCCCAGCATTTT	CASSLAGAAGNQPQHF
TRBV15	TRBJ2-1	.	.	13	TGTGCCACCAGCAGAGATGGGGTCGGTGAGCAGTTCTTC	CATSRDGVGEQFF
TRBV28	TRBJ2-7	.	.	14	TGTGCCAGCAGTTTAGGACGGGAGATTGACGAGCAGTACTTC	CASSLGREIDEQYF
TRBV9	TRBJ2-3	.	TRBD2	14	TGTGCCAGCGGGACTAGCGGGAGCACAGATACGCAGTATTTT	CASGTSGSTDTQYF
TRBV28	TRBJ2-7	.	TRBD1	15	TGTGCCAGCAGCTCCACAGGGGGCGCGTTATACGAGCAGTACTTC	CASSSTGGALYEQYF